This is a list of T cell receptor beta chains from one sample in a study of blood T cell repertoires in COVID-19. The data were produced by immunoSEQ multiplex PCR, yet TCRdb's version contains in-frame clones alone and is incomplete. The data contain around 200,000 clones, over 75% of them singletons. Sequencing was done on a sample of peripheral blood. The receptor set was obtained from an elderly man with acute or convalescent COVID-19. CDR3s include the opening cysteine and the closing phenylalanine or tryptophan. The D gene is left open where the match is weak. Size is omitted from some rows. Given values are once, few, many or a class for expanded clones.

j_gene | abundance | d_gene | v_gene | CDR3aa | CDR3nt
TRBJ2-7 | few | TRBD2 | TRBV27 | CASTTTSGSYEQYF | TGTGCCAGCACCACGACTAGCGGGAGCTACGAGCAGTACTTC
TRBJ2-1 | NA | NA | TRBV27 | CASSMVAPYNEQFF | TGTGCCAGCAGTATGGTAGCTCCCTACAATGAGCAGTTCTTC
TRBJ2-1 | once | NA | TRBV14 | CASSQQRGAYNEQFF | TGTGCCAGCAGCCAACAGCGAGGAGCTTACAATGAGCAGTTCTTC
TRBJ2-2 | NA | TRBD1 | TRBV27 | CASIGRGRPGELFF | TGTGCCAGCATCGGCAGGGGGCGCCCCGGGGAGCTGTTTTTT
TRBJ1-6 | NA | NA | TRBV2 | CASITLSSYNSPLHF | TGTGCCAGCATAACTCTCTCCTCCTATAATTCACCCCTCCACTTT
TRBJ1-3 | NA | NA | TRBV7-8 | CASSPRAGVMNTIYF | TGTGCCAGCAGTCCTAGGGCAGGGGTCATGAACACCATATATTTT
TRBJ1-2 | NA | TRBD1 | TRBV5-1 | CASSLVGAGGGYTF | TGCGCCAGCAGCTTGGTTGGGGCAGGGGGTGGCTACACCTTC
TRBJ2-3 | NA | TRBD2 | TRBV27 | CASRRGASTDTQYF | TGTGCCAGCAGGCGGGGGGCTAGCACAGATACGCAGTATTTT
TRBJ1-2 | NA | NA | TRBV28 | CASSFQGGYGYTF | TGTGCCAGCAGTTTCCAAGGAGGCTATGGCTACACCTTC
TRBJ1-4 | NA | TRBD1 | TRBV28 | CATGLGTGGEKLFF | TGTGCCACCGGCTTAGGGACAGGGGGAGAAAAACTGTTTTTT
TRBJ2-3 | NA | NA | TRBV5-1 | CASSPQGMGTDTQYF | TGCGCCAGCAGCCCCCAGGGGATGGGGACAGATACGCAGTATTTT
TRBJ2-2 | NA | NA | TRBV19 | CASSIRGSDTGELFF | TGTGCCAGTAGTATAAGAGGGTCTGACACCGGGGAGCTGTTTTTT
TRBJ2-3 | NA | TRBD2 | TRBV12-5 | CASGLVLAGSTDTQYF | TGTGCTAGTGGTTTGGTTCTAGCGGGGAGCACAGATACGCAGTATTTT
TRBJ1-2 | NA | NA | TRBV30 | CAWKFLQLNYGYTF | TGTGCCTGGAAATTCTTACAGCTTAACTATGGCTACACCTTC
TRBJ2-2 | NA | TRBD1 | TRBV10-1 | CASSRDRGNTGELFF | TGCGCCAGCAGCCGGGACAGGGGAAACACCGGGGAGCTGTTTTTT
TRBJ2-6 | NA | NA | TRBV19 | CASTSGFGGANVLTF | TGTGCCAGCACCTCAGGGTTCGGGGGGGCCAACGTCCTGACTTTC
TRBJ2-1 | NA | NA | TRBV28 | CASRSDSSYNEQFF | TGTGCCAGCAGGTCCGACAGCTCCTACAATGAGCAGTTCTTC
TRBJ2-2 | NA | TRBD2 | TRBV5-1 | CASSPPGLGMTGELFF | TGCGCCAGCAGCCCCCCGGGACTAGGGATGACCGGGGAGCTGTTTTTT
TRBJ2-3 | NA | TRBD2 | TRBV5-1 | CASSLGTSVSTDTQYF | TGCGCCAGCAGCCTGGGGACTAGCGTTAGCACAGATACGCAGTATTTT
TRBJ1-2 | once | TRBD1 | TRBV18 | CASSPQRDSSNYGYTF | TGTGCCAGCTCACCACAAAGGGACAGCTCTAACTATGGCTACACCTTC
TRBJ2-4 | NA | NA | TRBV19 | CATQGERGRQNIQYF | TGTGCCACCCAGGGGGAGAGGGGGAGGCAAAACATTCAGTACTTC
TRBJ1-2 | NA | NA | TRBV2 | CASSPQGNGYTF | TGTGCCAGCAGTCCACAGGGAAATGGCTACACCTTC
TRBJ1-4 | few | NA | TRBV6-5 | CASRSGGGEKLFF | TGTGCCAGCAGGTCGGGAGGCGGGGAAAAACTGTTTTTT
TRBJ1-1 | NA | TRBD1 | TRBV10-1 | CASSESRTGSEAFF | TGCGCCAGCAGTGAGTCCCGGACAGGGTCTGAAGCTTTCTTT
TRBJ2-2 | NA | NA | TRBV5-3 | CARRRITGELFF | TGTGCCAGAAGGCGGATCACCGGGGAGCTGTTTTTT
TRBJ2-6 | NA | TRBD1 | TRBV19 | CASSIDRGWGSGANVLTF | TGTGCCAGTAGTATAGACAGGGGGTGGGGCTCTGGGGCCAACGTCCTGACTTTC
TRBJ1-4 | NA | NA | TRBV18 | CASSQTPDATNEKLFF | TGTGCCAGCTCACAAACTCCCGATGCAACTAATGAAAAACTGTTTTTT
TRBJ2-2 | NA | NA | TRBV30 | CAWSRDIAGELFF | TGTGCCTGGAGTCGGGACATTGCCGGGGAGCTGTTTTTT
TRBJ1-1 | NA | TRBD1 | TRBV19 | CASRPDREVTEAFF | TGTGCCAGTAGACCCGACAGGGAGGTGACTGAAGCTTTCTTT
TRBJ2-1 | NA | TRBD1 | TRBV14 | CASSPDRGRPNYNEQFF | TGTGCCAGCAGCCCAGACAGGGGGCGTCCAAACTACAATGAGCAGTTCTTC
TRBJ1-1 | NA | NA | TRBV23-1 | CASSPPDSPTEAFF | TGCGCCAGCAGTCCCCCGGACAGTCCCACTGAAGCTTTCTTT
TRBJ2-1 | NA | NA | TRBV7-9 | CASSLALFYNEQFF | TGTGCCAGCAGCTTAGCTCTCTTCTACAATGAGCAGTTCTTC
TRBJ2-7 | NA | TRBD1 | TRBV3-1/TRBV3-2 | CASSQAPGTGGYEQYF | TGTGCCAGCAGCCAAGCTCCAGGGACAGGGGGATACGAGCAGTACTTC
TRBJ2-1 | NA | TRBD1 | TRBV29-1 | CSTWTGASNEQFF | TGCAGCACCTGGACAGGGGCTAGTAATGAGCAGTTCTTC
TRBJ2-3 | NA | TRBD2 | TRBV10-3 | CAIRLTSGGTDTQYF | TGTGCCATCAGGCTTACTAGCGGGGGCACAGATACGCAGTATTTT
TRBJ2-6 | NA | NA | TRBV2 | CASSDRYGANVLTF | TGTGCCAGCAGTGATAGATACGGGGCCAACGTCCTGACTTTC
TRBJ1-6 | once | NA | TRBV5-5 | CASSPTAQHYNSPLHF | TGTGCCAGCAGCCCGACTGCTCAGCACTATAATTCACCCCTCCACTTT
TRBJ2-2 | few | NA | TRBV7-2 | CASRGRNTGELFF | TGTGCCAGCAGGGGGAGGAACACCGGGGAGCTGTTTTTT
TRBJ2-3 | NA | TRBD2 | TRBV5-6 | CASSATSGRSPPDTQYF | TGTGCCAGCAGCGCGACTAGCGGGAGGTCCCCACCAGATACGCAGTATTTT
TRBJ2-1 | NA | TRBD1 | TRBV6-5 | CASRMDREDEQFF | TGTGCCAGCAGAATGGACAGGGAGGATGAGCAGTTCTTC
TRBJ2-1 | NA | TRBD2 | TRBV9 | CASSPGLARLGEQFF | TGTGCCAGCAGCCCGGGACTAGCGAGACTTGGGGAGCAGTTCTTC
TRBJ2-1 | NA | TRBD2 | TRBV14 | CASSVNSGRVNEQFF | TGTGCCAGCAGCGTCAATAGCGGGAGAGTAAATGAGCAGTTCTTC
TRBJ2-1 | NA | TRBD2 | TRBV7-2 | CASSEPGLAANEQFF | TGTGCCAGCAGCGAACCGGGACTAGCGGCAAATGAGCAGTTCTTC
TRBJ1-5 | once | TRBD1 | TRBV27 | CASSAGTVGNQPQHF | TGTGCCAGCAGTGCAGGGACAGTAGGTAATCAGCCCCAGCATTTT
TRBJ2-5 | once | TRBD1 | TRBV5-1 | CASSLEGQASAETQYF | TGCGCCAGCAGCTTGGAGGGACAGGCGAGTGCCGAGACCCAGTACTTC
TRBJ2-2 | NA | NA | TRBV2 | CASSFGESNTGELFF | TGTGCCAGCAGTTTTGGAGAATCGAACACCGGGGAGCTGTTTTTT
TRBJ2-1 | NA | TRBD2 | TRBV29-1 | CSVEGVETSGINEQFF | TGCAGCGTGGAAGGTGTAGAGACTAGCGGGATTAATGAGCAGTTCTTC
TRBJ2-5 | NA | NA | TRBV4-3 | CASSQDWGRVETQYF | TGCGCCAGCAGCCAAGATTGGGGCAGGGTGGAGACCCAGTACTTC
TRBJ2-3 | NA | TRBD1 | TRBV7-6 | CASSVIRGDTQYF | TGTGCCAGCAGCGTAATCAGGGGGGATACGCAGTATTTT
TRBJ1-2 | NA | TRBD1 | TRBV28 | CASSVPGTGTPYGYTF | TGTGCCAGCAGTGTCCCCGGGACAGGGACTCCCTATGGCTACACCTTC
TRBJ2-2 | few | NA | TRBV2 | CASREGQINTGELFF | TGTGCCAGCAGGGAGGGACAGATTAACACCGGGGAGCTGTTTTTT
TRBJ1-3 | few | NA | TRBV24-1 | CATGSRNTIYF | TGTGCCACCGGGTCGAGGAACACCATATATTTT
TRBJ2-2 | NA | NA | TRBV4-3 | CASSGGRVPGELFF | TGCGCCAGTTCGGGGGGCAGGGTCCCCGGGGAGCTGTTTTTT
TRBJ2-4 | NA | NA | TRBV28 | CASSLTRDRIQYF | TGTGCCAGCAGTTTGACCCGTGACAGGATTCAGTACTTC
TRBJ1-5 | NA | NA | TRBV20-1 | CSAGLGGPQHF | TGCAGTGCAGGATTGGGGGGGCCCCAGCATTTT
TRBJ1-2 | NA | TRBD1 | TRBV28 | CASTRPGQGNGYTF | TGTGCCAGCACCCGTCCGGGACAGGGGAATGGCTACACCTTC
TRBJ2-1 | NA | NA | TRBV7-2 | CASSDRQVGEQFF | TGTGCCAGCAGCGATCGACAGGTTGGGGAGCAGTTCTTC
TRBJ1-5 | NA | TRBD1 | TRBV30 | CACTGQGGNQPQHF | TGTGCTTGCACGGGACAGGGCGGAAATCAGCCCCAGCATTTT
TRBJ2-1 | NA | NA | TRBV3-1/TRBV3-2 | CASSQFDRIAHEQFF | TGTGCCAGCAGCCAATTCGACAGGATAGCGCATGAGCAGTTCTTC